A single sample is the source of the 8 T cell receptor beta chains below, sequenced in a study of Graves' ophthalmopathy and Graves' hyperthyroidism. TCR beta CDR3 amplification used RNA transcripts. First-round RT-PCR with HTBI primers preceded a second-round multiplex PCR. TCRdb fed the multiplex PCR reads into MiXCR, producing one record per CDR3 protein. The sample lists around 1,200,000 distinct CDR3 sequences; 36% were seen once. The sample comprised peripheral blood or thyroid tissue (not recorded which). The receptors shown here come from an adult man with Graves' hyperthyroidism.

This clonotype was detected many times. The V gene is TRBV20-1, the J gene TRBJ2-7, with D possibly being TRBD2 (5 bases). There are 14 residues in the CDR3. With 2 bases removed from V and 2 bases from J, the gap between germline ends came to 13 bases. Germline V gene sequence: CDR1 DFQATT, CDR2 SNEGSKA (reference sequence). The CDR3 region is CSARLTRGTYEQYF. The DNA for the CDR3 is TGCAGTGCTAGACTGACCCGAGGGACCTACGAGCAGTACTTC.

With respect to this clonotype: One end of the junction varies from germline; a read error may be responsible. V usage is TRBV5-6 and J usage is TRBJ2-2; D uncertain. The CDR3 sequence is 13 residues long. Germline CDR1 and CDR2: SGHDT and YYEEEE. The CDR3 here is CASNLSYTGELFF. CDR3 coding DNA: TGTGCCAGCAACTTGTCGTACACCGGGGAGCTGTTTTTT.

This chain links TRBV29-1 with TRBJ2-7; possibly TRBD1 or TRBD2 for D (5 bases each). This CDR3 is 16 amino acids long. Germline V gene data show CDR1 as SQVTM and CDR2 as ANQGSEA. Trimming took off 7 bases at V and 4 bases at J, with 26 bases between the two ends. The CDR3 DNA sequence: TGCAGCGCTCCACTCCGGGGCCCCGACGGTGGGTACGAGCAGTACTTC. This sequence encodes CSAPLRGPDGGYEQYF.

The V gene is TRBV6-2 or TRBV6-3, the J gene TRBJ1-2; D possibly corresponds to TRBD1 (6 bases). This CDR3 region has 15 residues. CDR1 is MNHEY and CDR2 is SVGEGT in the germline V gene. Trimming cost V 5 bases and J 0 bases, with 13 bases left between them. The CDR3 DNA sequence: TGTGCCAGCAGTGCAGGACAGAACCCTAACTATGGCTACACCTTC. Translation gives CASSAGQNPNYGYTF.

This clonotype was counted once. The conserved closing phenylalanine or tryptophan is absent in this CDR3, likely reflecting a read error. It is unclear where the CDR3 begins or ends on the DNA, so no DNA is shown, and the CDR3 is as TCRdb lists it. The chain has TRBV14 and TRBJ1-1. The CDR3 has 10 residues if both end residues are counted. Germline V gives CDR1 SGHDN, CDR2 FVKESK. This CDR3 reads CASSQEIRVS.

This clonotype was counted many times. The chain joins TRBV10-2 to TRBJ2-7, with D perhaps given as TRBD1 or TRBD2 (5 bases each). Germline V gene sequence: CDR1 WSHSY, CDR2 SAAADI. The CDR3 extends over 13 amino acids. V was shortened by 5 bases and J by 7 bases, with 15 bases between the two germline ends. Here the CDR3 DNA reads TGCGCCAGCAGTCGGCGAGGGGCGAATGAGCAGTACTTC. This gives the protein CASSRRGANEQYF.

The chain links TRBV20-1 to TRBJ2-7; TRBD2 aligns across 7 bases. The CDR3 has 17 residues. The germline V gene encodes CDR1 DFQATT and CDR2 SNEGSKA (reference sequence). Unmatched junction bases numbered 22, after V lost 6 bases and J lost 5 bases. The CDR3 bases are TGCAGTGCCAAGCGGGTTGGCGGGGAGGGTAGAGCCCACGAGCAGTACTTC. This gives the protein CSAKRVGGEGRAHEQYF.

Only a few counts were recorded for this clonotype. The chain couples TRBV7-2 to TRBJ2-5; either TRBD1 or TRBD2 may supply D (5 bases each). CDR1 is SGHTA and CDR2 is FQGNSA in the germline V gene. V lost 6 bases and J lost 0, with 14 bases in between. The CDR3 is 15 residues long. CDR3 DNA sequence: TGTGCCAGCAGTTCAGGGACGATCAACCAAGAGACCCAGTACTTC. Its protein product is CASSSGTINQETQYF. Full variable domain (missing parts from reference TRBV7-2 and TRBJ2-5): GAGVSQSPSNKVTEKGKDVELRCDPISGHTALYWYRQSLGQGLEFLIYFQGNSAPDKSGLPSDRFSAERTGGSVSTLTIQRTQQEDSAVYLCASSSGTINQETQYFGPGTRLLVL.